This record covers a single T cell receptor beta chain. It lacks a known antigen. Per-base quality was not reported, and no clone a single base away is much larger than it. This sample was included in a study of cytomegalovirus exposure and HLA in healthy donors (dated 2017 in TCRdb). As for the study more broadly: According to an earlier analysis of several hundred of the donors, about 170 million T cells yielded 120 million or so unique TCR beta sequences and approximately 300 Gb of sequence data. Around 320 gigabases of sequencing data and approximately 84 million unique TCR sequences were included in an early release covering about 600 HLA-typed donors. Among the roughly 390 genotyped donors, approximately 77% belonged to the genetic ancestry cluster associated with self-reported Caucasian donors. The aim of the study was to test whether cataloging public T cell receptors could identify signatures of past pathogen exposure. The T cell repertoires of around 730 subjects were profiled by immunosequencing and related to cytomegalovirus serostatus. Besides the first cohort of around 670 subjects, a separate validation cohort made up of some 110 different subjects was used. To predict cytomegalovirus infection status, the study combined high-throughput TCR immunosequencing, statistical association of individual TCRs with disease status, and machine learning. To study patterns of TCR occurrence, a later analysis re-analyzed previously published TCR beta repertoires from around 670 donors and added high-resolution HLA genotyping. In the later analysis, no new phenotypic data were used to find candidate immune exposures; instead, reliance was placed on TCR beta sequences and their occurrence across donors. To decide whether each TCR beta V gene segment behaved as functional or pseudogenic, an earlier analysis of nearly 600 of the donors relied on high-throughput TCR beta sequencing. Donor age, sex, ethnicity and CMV serostatus were compiled together with the repertoire data. In a later genetic analysis, genome-wide SNP genotypes for 398 of the 666 donors were used, and that subset was treated as a discovery cohort. Every repertoire in the discovery cohort had been generated on one and the same sequencing platform. Class I and class II HLA loci were covered by the typing at four-digit resolution. Typing coverage differed by locus: A, B, C, DRB1 and DQB1 were typed in roughly 629-630 donors, DQA1 in approximately 520, DPA1 in roughly 590, and DPB1 in 472. Roughly 5 DR-DQ haplotypes were treated as single units for association and clustering because of strong linkage in the cohort. Among some 400 genotyped donors of the cohort, an average of about 240,000 unique TCR beta nucleotide sequences were sequenced per donor, 15% to 20% of them non-productive.

Library method: the immunoSEQ multiplex PCR assay. For the multiplex PCR, a mixture combining 60 forward primers for TCR Vbeta segments and 13 reverse primers for TCR Jbeta segments was used. Amplification of the CDR3 region of rearranged TCR beta genes was performed with a multiplex PCR assay on genomic DNA. On the Illumina HiSeq System, the amplified TCR beta libraries were sequenced as 87-base-pair reads. The source study handled its data this way. A later analysis tallied 75 million to 95 million unique TCR beta chains across the roughly 610 repertoires, and some 12 million of those chains were shared by two or more donors. Raw reads were error-corrected and collapsed into unique sequences with a nearest-neighbor algorithm that merged closely related sequences to remove PCR and sequencing errors. CDR3 sequences were aligned to IMGT reference sequences to assign V, D and J gene segments. For a sequence to be retained, at least a six-nucleotide match to both a V gene segment and a J gene segment was required. Rearrangements were classified as productive when the CDR3 lacked stop codons and remained in frame with V and J, and all other rearrangements were classified as non-productive. Following IMGT convention, CDR3 was defined as the stretch from the second conserved V-encoded cysteine to the conserved J-encoded phenylalanine. The earlier analysis of 587 of the donors excluded sequences that lacked an unambiguous match to a single V gene segment. In an earlier analysis of approximately 500 of the donors, a V segment was called functional when productive rearrangements were above 56.7%, and segregating when the standard deviation between donors exceeded 5%. A statistical classification framework was built to diagnose cytomegalovirus status from the catalog of TCR beta chain sequences. V and J gene assignment, in a later analysis, came from comparing TCR nucleotide sequences with IMGT/GENE-DB human TR gene sequences. In a later analysis, CDR3 sequences and most-parsimonious VDJ recombination scenarios were assigned using the TCRdist pipeline. A later analysis defined each TCR beta chain by its CDR3 amino acid sequence plus V-gene family, and excluded reads lacking a unique V-gene family. As a way to deal with suspected cross-contamination and a sequencing artifact, a later analysis dropped 640 or so nucleotide sequences that were highly shared and had low generation probability. In a later analysis, a clonal expansion index was calculated for each public chain from normalized within-repertoire ranks of inferred template counts. In a later analysis, generation probabilities were computed with a VDJ recombination model fitted to out-of-frame rearrangements, and the resulting probabilities were checked against IGoR. In a later analysis, TCR-TCR, TCR-HLA and TCR-CMV co-occurrence was scored with hypergeometric tests, and a repertoire-size bias correction was applied to TCR pairs. In a later analysis, false discovery rates were estimated by permuting HLA or CMV assignments 20 times. In a later analysis, co-occurring TCRs were grouped using DBSCAN, and TCRdist sequence similarity was added for clustering within HLA-allele-positive subsets. Repertoires with fewer than 30,000 or more than 120,000 public chains were left out of co-occurrence clustering, as were a handful of repertoires with anomalous nucleotide sharing. Here the immuneACCESS table is served through TCRdb, limited to in-frame sequences with V and J called. Missing clones are a known gap in these copies; in checked studies unresolved V genes cover under half, and the rest lacks a known reason. V and J calls plus clone size are reproduced from that table; the DNA served to infer D and trimming. Here the sample has roughly 100,000 clones; 74% occur a single time. About 2.5% of the sample is taken by the ten largest.

In total, roughly 670 healthy bone marrow donors made up the cohort. At the time of sampling, all cohort members were nominally healthy, though unrecorded immune exposures were likely present. The donor tested CMV seropositive, placing the donor among the roughly 300 seropositive members of the cohort. Every donor gave a peripheral blood sample, and the peripheral blood mononuclear cells from that sample were used for TCR beta sequencing. Genomic DNA was extracted from the blood cell samples with the Qiagen DNeasy Blood Extraction Kit. On the study overall, not on this receptor specifically: Because counts were too low, roughly 18 rarely observed V segments, including chromosome 9 orphons, were left out of the earlier analysis of some 600 of the donors. Cytomegalovirus status was reported to be diagnosed by the classifier with high specificity and sensitivity in both the original and validation cohorts. The authors suggested that the approach could potentially be generalized to other disease states and immunological phenotypes. The presence/absence analyses assumed that sequencing depth was roughly uniform across donors, and that assumption may not be true. An association between a missense DCLRE1C variant and V-gene and J-gene trimming of TCR beta chains was found in a later genetic analysis and replicated in an independent cohort. A few of the identified cytomegalovirus-associated TCR beta chains were confirmed in vitro to be specific for cytomegalovirus antigens. While some public TCRs were present in many individuals, most TCR sequences turned up only very rarely across donors. A further reported finding was that TCR beta sequences accurately predicted the HLA-A and HLA-B alleles for most subjects in the first cohort. A group of highly shared sequence variants was considered likely to be a technical artifact of the sequencing pipeline. According to a later genetic analysis, donors in an Asian-associated ancestry cluster had fewer N-insertions in productive TCRs than the approximately 650-donor mean. A later analysis associated about 16,000 TCR beta sequences with specific HLA alleles at a false discovery rate of 0.05. Assigning TCR associations to individual alleles was difficult when HLA alleles, especially DR and DQ, strongly co-occurred. Only TCR beta chains were sequenced in this cohort, and the absence of alpha or paired-chain data limited detectable features. In an earlier analysis of 500 to 650 of the donors, most TCR beta V segments appeared in productive rearrangements about 90% or about 30% of the time, broadly matching IMGT annotations. In a later analysis, most CMV-associated TCR beta chains were found to appear HLA-restricted, with HLA associations seemingly driven largely by CMV exposure. A later analysis found that TCR association rates varied across HLA loci, with DRB1 alleles showing the most associated TCRs and HLA-C alleles the fewest. HLA typing was unavailable for some donors at each locus, so association tests used only the typed subset. In a later analysis, several top co-occurrence clusters were reported to appear linked to parvovirus B19, influenza, CMV and Epstein-Barr virus. The only immune exposure information available for the cohort was CMV serostatus. In a later analysis, HLA-associated TCR beta chains were found to be more clonally expanded and to have lower generation probabilities than equally common non-associated chains. The study gave a list of 150 to 200 TCR beta chains associated with cytomegalovirus. Correlated functional status among segregating V segments might be attributable to linkage disequilibrium, but an unknown experimental factor could not be ruled out.

This receptor was taken from a man between 45 and 60 years old in good health and CMV-seropositive. The material sequenced was PBMCs.

The CDR3 region reads CASSLAAPTSGRYEQYF. Here is the DNA: TGCGCCAGCAGCTTGGCCGCCCCGACTAGCGGGAGATACGAGCAGTACTTC. The chain links TRBV5-1 with TRBJ2-7, and 12 junctional nucleotides match TRBD2. The CDR3 has 17 amino acids, counting the end cysteine and phenylalanine. Only CDR3 DNA is held: 51 bases, read in frame from base 1. CDR1 and CDR2, per the germline V gene, are SGHRS and YFSETQ. V is trimmed back by 0 bases and J by 4 bases, and the junction contains 8 bases that no gene match accounts for. The full variable domain, with segments outside the CDR3 supplied by the reference TRBV5-1 and TRBJ2-7 proteins, appears as KAGVTQTPRYLIKTRGQQVTLSCSPISGHRSVSWYQQTPGQGLQFLFEYFSETQRNKGNFPGRFSGRQFSNSRSEMNVSTLELGDSALYLCASSLAAPTSGRYEQYFGPGTRLTVT.